The clone carrying this T cell receptor beta chain occurred a few times. Every donor provided one heparinised blood draw, which averaged around 110 mL. The entry originates in a study of beta chain features in type 1 diabetes. The overall study: The study found patients and healthy donors alike in age, gender and cell yields.

Of the isolated RNA, all was reverse transcribed, and so the sequenced material was expressed TCRB transcripts. There were approximately 3.5 million reads on average in the naive, central memory and regulatory T cell samples. Profiled with immunoSEQ multiplex PCR; TCRdb holds only in-frame clones, not every one. This sample has 400,000 to 600,000 clones, with around 28% found just once. There are 14 residues in the CDR3. The V and J ends lost 2 bases and 5 bases, in that order; junction bases with no gene match: 2. Germline CDR1 is MGHRA and CDR2 is YSYEKL. Sample: naive CD4+ T cells from blood. This TCR was recovered from a young man in good health. The chain employs TRBV4-1 and TRBJ2-3, with 9 bases matching TRBD2. The CDR3 protein is CASSQLAGRDTQYF. The CDR3 coding sequence is TGCGCCAGCAGCCAACTAGCGGGAAGAGATACGCAGTATTTT.